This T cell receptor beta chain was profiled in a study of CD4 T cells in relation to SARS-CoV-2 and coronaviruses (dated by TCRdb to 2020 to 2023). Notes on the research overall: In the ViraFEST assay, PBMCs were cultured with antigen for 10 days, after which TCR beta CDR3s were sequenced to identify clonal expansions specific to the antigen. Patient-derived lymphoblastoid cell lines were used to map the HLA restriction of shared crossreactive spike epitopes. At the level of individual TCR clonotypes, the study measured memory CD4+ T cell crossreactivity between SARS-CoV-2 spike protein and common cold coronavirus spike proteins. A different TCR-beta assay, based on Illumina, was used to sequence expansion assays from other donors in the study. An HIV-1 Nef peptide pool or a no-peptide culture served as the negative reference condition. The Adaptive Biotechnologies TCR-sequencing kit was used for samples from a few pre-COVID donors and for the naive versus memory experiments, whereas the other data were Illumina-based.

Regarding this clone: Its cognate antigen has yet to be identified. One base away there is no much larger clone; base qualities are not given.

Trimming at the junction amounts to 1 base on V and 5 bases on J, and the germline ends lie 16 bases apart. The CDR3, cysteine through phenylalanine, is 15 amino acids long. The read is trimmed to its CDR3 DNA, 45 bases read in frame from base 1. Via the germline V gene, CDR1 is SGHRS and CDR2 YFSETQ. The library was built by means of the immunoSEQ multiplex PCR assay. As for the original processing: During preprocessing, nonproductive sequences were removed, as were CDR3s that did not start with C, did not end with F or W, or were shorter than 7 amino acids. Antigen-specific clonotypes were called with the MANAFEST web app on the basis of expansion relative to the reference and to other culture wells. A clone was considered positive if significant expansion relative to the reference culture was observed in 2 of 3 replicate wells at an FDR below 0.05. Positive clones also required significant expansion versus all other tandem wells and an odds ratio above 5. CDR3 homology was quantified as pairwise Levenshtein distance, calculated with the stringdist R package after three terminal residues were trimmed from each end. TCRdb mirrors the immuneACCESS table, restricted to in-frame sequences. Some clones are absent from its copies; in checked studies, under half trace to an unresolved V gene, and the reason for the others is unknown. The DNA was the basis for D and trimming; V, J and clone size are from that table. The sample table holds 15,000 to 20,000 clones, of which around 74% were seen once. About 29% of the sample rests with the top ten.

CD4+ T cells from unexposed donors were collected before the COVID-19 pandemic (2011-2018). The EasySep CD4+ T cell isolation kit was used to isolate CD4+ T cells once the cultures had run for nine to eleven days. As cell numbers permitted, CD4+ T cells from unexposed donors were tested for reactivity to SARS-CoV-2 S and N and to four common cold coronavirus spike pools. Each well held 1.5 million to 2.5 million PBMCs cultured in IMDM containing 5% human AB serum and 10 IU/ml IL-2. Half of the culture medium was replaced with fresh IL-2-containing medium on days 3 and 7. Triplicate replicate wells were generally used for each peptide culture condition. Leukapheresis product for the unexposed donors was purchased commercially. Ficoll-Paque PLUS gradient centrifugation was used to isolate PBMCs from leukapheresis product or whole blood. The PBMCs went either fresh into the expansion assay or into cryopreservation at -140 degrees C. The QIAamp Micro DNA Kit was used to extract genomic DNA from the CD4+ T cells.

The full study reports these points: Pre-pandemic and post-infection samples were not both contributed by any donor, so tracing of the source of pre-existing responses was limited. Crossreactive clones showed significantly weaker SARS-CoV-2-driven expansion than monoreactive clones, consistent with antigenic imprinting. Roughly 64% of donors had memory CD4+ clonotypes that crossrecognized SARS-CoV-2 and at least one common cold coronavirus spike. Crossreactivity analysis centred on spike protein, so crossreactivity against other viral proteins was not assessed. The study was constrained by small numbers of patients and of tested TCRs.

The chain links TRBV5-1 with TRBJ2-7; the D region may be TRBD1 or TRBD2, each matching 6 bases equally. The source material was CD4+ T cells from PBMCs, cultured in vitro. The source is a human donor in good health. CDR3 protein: CASSLRGTRSDEQYF. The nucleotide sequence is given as TGCGCCAGCAGCTTGCGGGGGACACGGAGCGACGAGCAGTACTTC.